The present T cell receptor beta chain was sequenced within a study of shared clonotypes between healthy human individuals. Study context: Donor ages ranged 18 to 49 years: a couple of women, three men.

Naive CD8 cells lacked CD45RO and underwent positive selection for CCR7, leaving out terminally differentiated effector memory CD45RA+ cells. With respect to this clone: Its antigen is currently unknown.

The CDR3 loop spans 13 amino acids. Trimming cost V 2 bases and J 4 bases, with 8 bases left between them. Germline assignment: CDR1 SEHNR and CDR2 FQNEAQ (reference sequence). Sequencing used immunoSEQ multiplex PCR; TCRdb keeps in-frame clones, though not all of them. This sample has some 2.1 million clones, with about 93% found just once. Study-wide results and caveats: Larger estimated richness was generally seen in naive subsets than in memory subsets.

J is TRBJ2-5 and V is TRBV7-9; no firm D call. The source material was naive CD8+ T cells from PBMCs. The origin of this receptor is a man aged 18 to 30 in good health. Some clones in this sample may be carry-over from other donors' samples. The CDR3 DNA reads TGTGCCAGCAGCTTACCAGGCCTAGAGACCCAGTACTTC. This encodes CASSLPGLETQYF.